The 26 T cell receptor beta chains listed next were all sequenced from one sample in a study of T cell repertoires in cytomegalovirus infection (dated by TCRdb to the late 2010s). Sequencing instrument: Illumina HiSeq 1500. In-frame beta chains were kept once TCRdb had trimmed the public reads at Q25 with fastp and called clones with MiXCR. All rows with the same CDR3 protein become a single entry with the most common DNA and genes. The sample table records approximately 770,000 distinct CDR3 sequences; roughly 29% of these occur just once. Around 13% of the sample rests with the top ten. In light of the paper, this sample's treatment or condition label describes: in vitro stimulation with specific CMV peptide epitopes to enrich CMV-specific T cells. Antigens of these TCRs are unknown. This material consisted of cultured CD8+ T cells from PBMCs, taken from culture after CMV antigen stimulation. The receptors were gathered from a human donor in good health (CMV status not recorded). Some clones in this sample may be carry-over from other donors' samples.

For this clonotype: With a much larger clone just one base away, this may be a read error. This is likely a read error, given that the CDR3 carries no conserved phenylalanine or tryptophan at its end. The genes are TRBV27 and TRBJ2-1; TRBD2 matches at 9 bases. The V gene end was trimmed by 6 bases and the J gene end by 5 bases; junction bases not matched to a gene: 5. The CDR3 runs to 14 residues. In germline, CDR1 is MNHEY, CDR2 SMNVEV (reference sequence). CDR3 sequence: CASRVAGDNNEQFS. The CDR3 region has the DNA TGTGCCAGCAGAGTAGCGGGGGATAACAATGAGCAGTTCTCC.

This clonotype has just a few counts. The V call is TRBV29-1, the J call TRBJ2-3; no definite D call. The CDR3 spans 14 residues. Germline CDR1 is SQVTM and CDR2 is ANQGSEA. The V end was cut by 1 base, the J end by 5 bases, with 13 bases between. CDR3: CSVEAGLSGDTQYF. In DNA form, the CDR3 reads TGCAGCGTTGAAGCGGGTCTCTCGGGAGATACGCAGTATTTT.

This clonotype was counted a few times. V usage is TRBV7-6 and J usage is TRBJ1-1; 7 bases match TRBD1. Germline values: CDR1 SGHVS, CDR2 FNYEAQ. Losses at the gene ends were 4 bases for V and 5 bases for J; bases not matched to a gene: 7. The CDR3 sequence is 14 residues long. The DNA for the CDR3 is TGTGCCAGCAGCTACTTAGGGGGCGGGACTGAAGCTTTCTTT. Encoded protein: CASSYLGGGTEAFF.

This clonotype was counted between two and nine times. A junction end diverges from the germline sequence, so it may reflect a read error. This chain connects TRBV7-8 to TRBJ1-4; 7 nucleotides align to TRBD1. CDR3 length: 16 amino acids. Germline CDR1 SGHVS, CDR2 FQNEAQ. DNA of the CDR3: TGTGCCAGCAGCCTAGCGACAGGGATAGTCGGTGAAAAACTGTTTTTT. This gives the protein CASSLATGIVGEKLFF.

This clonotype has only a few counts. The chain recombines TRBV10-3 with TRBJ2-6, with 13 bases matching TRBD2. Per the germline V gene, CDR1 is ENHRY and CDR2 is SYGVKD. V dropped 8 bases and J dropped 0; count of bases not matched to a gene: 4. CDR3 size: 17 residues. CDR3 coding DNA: TGTGCCATCGGACTAGCGGGGGCCAACTCTGGGGCCAACGTCCTGACTTTC. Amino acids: CAIGLAGANSGANVLTF.

In DNA form, the CDR3 reads TGCAGTGCCCTTGAAGGGGATCAGCCCCAGCATTTT. Translation: CSALEGDQPQHF. The chain joins TRBV20-1 to TRBJ1-5; D perhaps matches TRBD1 (5 bases). The V end was cut by 6 bases, the J end by 5 bases, with 11 bases between. Germline V gene lookup returns CDR1 DFQATT and CDR2 SNEGSKA (reference sequence). The CDR3 extends over 12 amino acids.

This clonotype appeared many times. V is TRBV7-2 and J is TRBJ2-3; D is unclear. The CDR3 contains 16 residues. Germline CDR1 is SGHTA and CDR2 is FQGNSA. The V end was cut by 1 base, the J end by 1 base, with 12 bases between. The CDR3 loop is CASSLGTITRTDTQYF. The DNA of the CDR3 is TGTGCCAGCAGCTTAGGTACAATAACTCGCACAGATACGCAGTATTTT.

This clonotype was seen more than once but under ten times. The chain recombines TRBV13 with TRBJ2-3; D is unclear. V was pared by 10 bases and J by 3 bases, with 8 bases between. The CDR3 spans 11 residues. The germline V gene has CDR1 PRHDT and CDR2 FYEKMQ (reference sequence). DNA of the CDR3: TGTGCCACCCTGGGGACAGATACGCAGTATTTT. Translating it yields CATLGTDTQYF.

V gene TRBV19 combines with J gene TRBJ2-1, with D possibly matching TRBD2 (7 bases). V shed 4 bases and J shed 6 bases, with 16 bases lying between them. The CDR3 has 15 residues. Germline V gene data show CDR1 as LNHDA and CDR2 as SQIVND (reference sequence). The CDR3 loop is CASSTRGAAFNEQFF. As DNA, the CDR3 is TGTGCCAGTAGTACTCGGGGGGCCGCATTCAATGAGCAGTTCTTC.

CDR3 bases: TGTGCCAGCAGCTCGGGGCGCGTAGATACGCAGTATTTT. Amino acids: CASSSGRVDTQYF. The V gene is TRBV7-3, the J gene TRBJ2-3; D tentatively reads TRBD1 or TRBD2 (5 bases each). This CDR3 is built from 13 residues. The germline V gene encodes CDR1 SGHTA and CDR2 FQGTGA. V shed 4 bases and J shed 5 bases, with 10 bases lying between them.

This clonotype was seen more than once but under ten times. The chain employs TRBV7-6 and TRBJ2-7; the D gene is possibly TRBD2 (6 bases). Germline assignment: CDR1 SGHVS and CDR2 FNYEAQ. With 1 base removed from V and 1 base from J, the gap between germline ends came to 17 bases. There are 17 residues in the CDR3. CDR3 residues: CASSLEGLGGRSYEQYF. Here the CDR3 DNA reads TGTGCCAGCAGCTTAGAGGGCCTCGGGGGAAGGTCCTACGAGCAGTACTTC. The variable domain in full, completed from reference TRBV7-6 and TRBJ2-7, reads GAGVSQSPRYKVTKRGQDVALRCDPISGHVSLYWYRQALGQGPEFLTYFNYEAQQDKSGLPNDRFSAERPEGSISTLTIQRTEQRDSAMYRCASSLEGLGGRSYEQYFGPGTRLTVT.

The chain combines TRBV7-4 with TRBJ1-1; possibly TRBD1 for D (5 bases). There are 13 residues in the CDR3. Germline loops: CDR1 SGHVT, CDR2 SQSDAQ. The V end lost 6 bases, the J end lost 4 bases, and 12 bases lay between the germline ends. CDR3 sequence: CASRGGVATEAFF. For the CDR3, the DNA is TGTGCCAGCAGGGGGGGGGTTGCCACTGAAGCTTTCTTT.

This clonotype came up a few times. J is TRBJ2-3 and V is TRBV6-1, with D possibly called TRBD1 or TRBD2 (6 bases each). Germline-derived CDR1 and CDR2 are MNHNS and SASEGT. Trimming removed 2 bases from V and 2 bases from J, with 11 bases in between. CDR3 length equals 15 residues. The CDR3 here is CASSEWRGTTDTQYF. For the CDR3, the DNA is TGTGCCAGCAGTGAATGGAGGGGGACCACAGATACGCAGTATTTT.

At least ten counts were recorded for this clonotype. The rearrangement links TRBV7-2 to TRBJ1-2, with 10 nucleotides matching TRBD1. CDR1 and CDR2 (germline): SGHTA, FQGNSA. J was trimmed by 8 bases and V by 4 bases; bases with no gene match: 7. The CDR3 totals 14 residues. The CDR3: CASSSWTGGEGYTF. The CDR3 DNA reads TGTGCCAGCAGCTCGTGGACAGGGGGAGAGGGCTACACCTTC.

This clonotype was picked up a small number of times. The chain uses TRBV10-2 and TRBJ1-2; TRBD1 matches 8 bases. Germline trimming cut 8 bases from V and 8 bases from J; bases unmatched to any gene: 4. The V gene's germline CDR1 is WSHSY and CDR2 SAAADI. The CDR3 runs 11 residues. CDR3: CASRTGFGYTF. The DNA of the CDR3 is TGCGCCAGCCGGACAGGGTTCGGCTACACCTTC.

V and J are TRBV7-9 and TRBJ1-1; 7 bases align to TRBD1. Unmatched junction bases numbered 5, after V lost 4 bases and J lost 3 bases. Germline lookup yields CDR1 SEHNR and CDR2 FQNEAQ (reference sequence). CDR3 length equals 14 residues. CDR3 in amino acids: CASSSHRGDTEAFF. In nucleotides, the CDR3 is TGTGCCAGCAGCTCGCACAGGGGTGACACTGAAGCTTTCTTT.

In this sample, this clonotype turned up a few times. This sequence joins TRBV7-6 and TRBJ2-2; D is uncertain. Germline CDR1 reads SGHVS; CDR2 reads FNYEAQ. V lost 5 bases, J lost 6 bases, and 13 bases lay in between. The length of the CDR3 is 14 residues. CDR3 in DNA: TGTGCCAGCAGCACAGTAGGGCCGGCCGGGGAGCTGTTTTTT. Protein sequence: CASSTVGPAGELFF.

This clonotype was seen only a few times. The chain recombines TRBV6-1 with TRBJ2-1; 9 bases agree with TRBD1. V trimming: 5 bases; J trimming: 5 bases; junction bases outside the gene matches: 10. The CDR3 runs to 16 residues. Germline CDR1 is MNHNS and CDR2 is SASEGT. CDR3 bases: TGTGCCAGCAGTTACCTGGGGACAGGGAAACACAATGAGCAGTTCTTC. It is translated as CASSYLGTGKHNEQFF.

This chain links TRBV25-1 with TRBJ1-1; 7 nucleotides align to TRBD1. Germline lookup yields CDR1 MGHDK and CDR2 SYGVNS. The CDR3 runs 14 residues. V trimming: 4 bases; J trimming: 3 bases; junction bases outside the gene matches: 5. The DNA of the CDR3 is TGTGCCAGCAGTGGTGGGGACAGATACACTGAAGCTTTCTTT. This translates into CASSGGDRYTEAFF. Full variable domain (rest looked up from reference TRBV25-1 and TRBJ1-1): EADIYQTPRYLVIGTGKKITLECSQTMGHDKMYWYQQDPGMELHLIHYSYGVNSTEKGDLSSESTVSRIRTEHFPLTLESARPSHTSQYLCASSGGDRYTEAFFGQGTRLTVV.

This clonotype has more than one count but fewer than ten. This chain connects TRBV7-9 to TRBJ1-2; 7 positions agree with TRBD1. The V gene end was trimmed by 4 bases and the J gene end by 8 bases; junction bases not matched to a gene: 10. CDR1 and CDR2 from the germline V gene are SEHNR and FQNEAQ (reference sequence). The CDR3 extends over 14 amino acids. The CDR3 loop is CASSYTGEARGYTF. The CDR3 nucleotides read TGTGCCAGCAGCTATACAGGGGAGGCACGCGGCTACACCTTC.

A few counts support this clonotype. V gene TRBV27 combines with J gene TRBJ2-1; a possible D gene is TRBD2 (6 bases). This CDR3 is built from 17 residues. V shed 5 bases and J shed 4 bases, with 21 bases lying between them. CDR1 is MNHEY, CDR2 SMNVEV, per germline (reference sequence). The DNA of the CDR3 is TGTGCCAGCAGTATGGGGACTGCGGAGGGAATATACAATGAGCAGTTCTTC. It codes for CASSMGTAEGIYNEQFF.

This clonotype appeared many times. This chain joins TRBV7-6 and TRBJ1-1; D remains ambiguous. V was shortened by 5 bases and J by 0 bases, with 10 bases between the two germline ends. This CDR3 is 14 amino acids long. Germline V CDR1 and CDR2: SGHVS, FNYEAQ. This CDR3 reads CASSVGRLNTEAFF. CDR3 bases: TGTGCCAGCAGCGTCGGCAGATTGAACACTGAAGCTTTCTTT.

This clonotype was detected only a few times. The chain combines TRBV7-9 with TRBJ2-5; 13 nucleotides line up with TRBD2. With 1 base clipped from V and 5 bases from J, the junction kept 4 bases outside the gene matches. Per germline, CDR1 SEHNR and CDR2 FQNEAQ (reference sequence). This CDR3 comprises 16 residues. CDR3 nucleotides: TGTGCCAGCAGCTTAGTTGGACTAGCGGGGGAGGAGACCCAGTACTTC. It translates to CASSLVGLAGEETQYF.

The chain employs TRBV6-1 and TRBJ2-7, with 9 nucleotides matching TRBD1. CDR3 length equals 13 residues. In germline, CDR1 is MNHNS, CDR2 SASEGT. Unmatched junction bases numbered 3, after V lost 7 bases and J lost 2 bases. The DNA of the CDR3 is TGTGCCAGCATGGGGGACAGGGCCTACGAGCAGTACTTC. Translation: CASMGDRAYEQYF.

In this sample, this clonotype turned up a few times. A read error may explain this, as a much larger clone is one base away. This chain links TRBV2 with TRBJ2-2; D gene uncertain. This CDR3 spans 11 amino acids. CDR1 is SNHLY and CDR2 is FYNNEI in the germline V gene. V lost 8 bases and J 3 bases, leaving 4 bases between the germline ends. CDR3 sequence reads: CASAYTGELFF. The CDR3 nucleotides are TGTGCCAGCGCCTACACCGGGGAGCTGTTTTTT.

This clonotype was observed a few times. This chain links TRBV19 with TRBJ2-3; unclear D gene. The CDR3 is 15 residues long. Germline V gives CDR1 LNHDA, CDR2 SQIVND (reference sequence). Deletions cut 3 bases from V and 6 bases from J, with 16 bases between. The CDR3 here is CASSMAARTADTQYF. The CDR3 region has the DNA TGTGCCAGTAGTATGGCCGCAAGGACCGCCGATACGCAGTATTTT.